This TCR beta chain was documented in a study of cytomegalovirus exposure and HLA in healthy donors. Concerning this clone: One end of the junction is discordant with germline, which a read error may explain.

The PCR used 60 Vbeta and 13 Jbeta primers. Assay used: immunoSEQ multiplex PCR; TCRdb lists only in-frame clones, some missing. This table has about 140,000 clones, 80% appearing once. The V gene's germline CDR1 is MNHNS and CDR2 SASEGT. CDR3 length: 15 residues. The sequencing input was PBMCs. The receptor's source is a man aged 30-40 years in good health and CMV-seronegative. The chain is built from TRBV6-1 and TRBJ1-6; 10 bases map to TRBD1. CDR3 protein: CASSEAGQGSSPLNF. The CDR3, as DNA: TGTGCCAGCAGTGAAGCGGGACAGGGGTCGTCACCCCTCAACTTT.